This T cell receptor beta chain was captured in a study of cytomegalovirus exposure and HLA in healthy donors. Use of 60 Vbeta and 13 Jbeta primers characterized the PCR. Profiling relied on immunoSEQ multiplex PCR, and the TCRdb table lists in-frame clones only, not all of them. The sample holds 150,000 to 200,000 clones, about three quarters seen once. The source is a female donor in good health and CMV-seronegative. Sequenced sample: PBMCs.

CDR3 in amino acids: CASSSRDSYEQYF. As DNA, the CDR3 is TGTGCCAGCAGTAGCAGGGACTCCTACGAGCAGTACTTC. The chain recombines TRBV27 with TRBJ2-7, with D tentatively TRBD1 (5 bases). Trimming removed 5 bases at V and 0 bases at J, with 8 bases between. CDR1 is MNHEY and CDR2 is SMNVEV in the germline V gene (reference sequence). The CDR3 length is 13 residues.